This T cell receptor beta chain was observed in a study of siplizumab effects on memory and regulatory T cells. The CDR3 is 15 residues long. The germline V gene has CDR1 MNHEY and CDR2 SVGAGI. Trimming took 6 bases from V and 6 from J, leaving 17 bases between them. Clones were sequenced by immunoSEQ multiplex PCR, and TCRdb holds only the in-frame ones, with some missing. The sample shows some 88,000 clones, 85% to 90% of them seen only once. The origin of this receptor is a human donor in good health. Sequencing was done on a sample of CD4+ T cells sorted from blood. The gene calls are TRBV6-5 and TRBJ2-2, with D perhaps being TRBD1 or TRBD2 (5 bases each). The CDR3 DNA reads as TGTGCCAGCAGCCCCCGGGACCTTCGAGCCGGGGAGCTGTTTTTT. It specifies CASSPRDLRAGELFF.